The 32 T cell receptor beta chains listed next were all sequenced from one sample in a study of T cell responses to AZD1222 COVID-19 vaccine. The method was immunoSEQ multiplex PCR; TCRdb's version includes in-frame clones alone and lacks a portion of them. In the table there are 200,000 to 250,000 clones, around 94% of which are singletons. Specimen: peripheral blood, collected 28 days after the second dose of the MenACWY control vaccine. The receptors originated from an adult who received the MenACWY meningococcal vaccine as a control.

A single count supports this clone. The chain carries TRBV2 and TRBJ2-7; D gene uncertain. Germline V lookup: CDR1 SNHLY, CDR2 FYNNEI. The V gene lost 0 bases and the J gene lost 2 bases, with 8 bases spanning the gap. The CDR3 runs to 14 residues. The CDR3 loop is CASSEALGPYEQYF. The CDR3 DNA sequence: TGTGCCAGCAGTGAAGCGCTTGGTCCCTACGAGCAGTACTTC. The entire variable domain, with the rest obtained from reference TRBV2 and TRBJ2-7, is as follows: EPEVTQTPSHQVTQMGQEVILRCVPISNHLYFYWYRQILGQKVEFLVSFYNNEISEKSEIFDDQFSVERPDGSNFTLKIRSTKLEDSAMYFCASSEALGPYEQYFGPGTRLTVT.

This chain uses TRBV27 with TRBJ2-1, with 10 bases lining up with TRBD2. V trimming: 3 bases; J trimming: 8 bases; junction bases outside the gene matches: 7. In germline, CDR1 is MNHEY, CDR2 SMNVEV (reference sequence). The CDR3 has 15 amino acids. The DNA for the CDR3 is TGTGCCAGCAGTTTCTCCAGCGGGGGGGAGTATGAGCAGTTCTTC. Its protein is CASSFSSGGEYEQFF.

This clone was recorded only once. CDR3 in amino acids: CASSEEVTAFF. The CDR3 bases are TGTGCCAGCAGTGAGGAGGTTACAGCTTTCTTT. V and J are TRBV6-1 and TRBJ1-1; unclear D gene. V was shortened by 3 bases and J by 10 bases, with 9 bases between the two germline ends. The CDR3 consists of 11 residues. The germline gives CDR1 MNHNS, CDR2 SASEGT.

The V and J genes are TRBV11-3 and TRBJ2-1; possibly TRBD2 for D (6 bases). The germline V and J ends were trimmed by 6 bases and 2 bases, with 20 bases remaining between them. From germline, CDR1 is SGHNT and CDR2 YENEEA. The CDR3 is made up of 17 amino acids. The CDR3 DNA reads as TGTGCCAGCAGTATCGGGCCGTCGGGACTCACCTACAATGAGCAGTTCTTC. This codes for CASSIGPSGLTYNEQFF.

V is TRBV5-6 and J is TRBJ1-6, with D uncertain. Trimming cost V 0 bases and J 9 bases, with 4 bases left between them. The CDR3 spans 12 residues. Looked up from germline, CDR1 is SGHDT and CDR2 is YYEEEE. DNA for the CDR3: TGTGCCAGCAGCTTGGGTTTTTCACCCCTCCACTTT. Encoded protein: CASSLGFSPLHF.

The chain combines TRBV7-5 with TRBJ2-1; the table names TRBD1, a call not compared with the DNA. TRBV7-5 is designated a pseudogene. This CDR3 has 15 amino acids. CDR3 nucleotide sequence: TGTGTCAGAAGCGGGCGAGAGGGGACAGTAAATGAGCAGTTCTTC. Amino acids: CVRSGREGTVNEQFF.

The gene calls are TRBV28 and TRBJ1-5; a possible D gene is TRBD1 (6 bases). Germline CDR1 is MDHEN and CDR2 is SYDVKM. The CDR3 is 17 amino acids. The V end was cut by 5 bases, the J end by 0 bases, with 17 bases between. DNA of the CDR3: TGTGCCAGCAGTCGCGATCAGGGGACTTATAGCAATCAGCCCCAGCATTTT. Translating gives CASSRDQGTYSNQPQHF. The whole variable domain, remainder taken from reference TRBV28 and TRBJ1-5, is DVKVTQSSRYLVKRTGEKVFLECVQDMDHENMFWYRQDPGLGLRLIYFSYDVKMKEKGDIPEGYSVSREKKERFSLILESASTNQTSMYLCASSRDQGTYSNQPQHFGDGTRLSIL.

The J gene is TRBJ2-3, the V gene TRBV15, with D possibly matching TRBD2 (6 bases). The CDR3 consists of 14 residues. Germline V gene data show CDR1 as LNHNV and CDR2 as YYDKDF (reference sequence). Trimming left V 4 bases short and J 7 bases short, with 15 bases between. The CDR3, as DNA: TGTGCCACCAGCACGGATGGAGGGCAAAATACGCAGTATTTT. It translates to CATSTDGGQNTQYF. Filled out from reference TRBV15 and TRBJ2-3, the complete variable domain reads DAMVIQNPRYQVTQFGKPVTLSCSQTLNHNVMYWYQQKSSQAPKLLFHYYDKDFNNEADTPDNFQSRRPNTSFCFLDIRSPGLGDTAMYLCATSTDGGQNTQYFGPGTRLTVL.

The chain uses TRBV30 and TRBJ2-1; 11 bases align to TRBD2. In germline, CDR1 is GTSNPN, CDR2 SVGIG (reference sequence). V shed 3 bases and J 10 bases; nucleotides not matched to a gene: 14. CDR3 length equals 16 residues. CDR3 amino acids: CAWSFFSGLAGAEQFF. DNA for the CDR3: TGTGCCTGGAGCTTTTTTTCAGGACTAGCGGGCGCGGAGCAGTTCTTC.

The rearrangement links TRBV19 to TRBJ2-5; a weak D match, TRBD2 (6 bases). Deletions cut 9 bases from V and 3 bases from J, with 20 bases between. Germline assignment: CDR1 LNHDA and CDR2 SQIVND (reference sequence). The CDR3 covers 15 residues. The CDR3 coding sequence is TGTGCCAGGCCGAGACTAGGGGAGTCAGAAGAGACCCAGTACTTC. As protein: CARPRLGESEETQYF.

The DNA for the CDR3 is TGTGCCAGCAGTGGAGGGGGCGCCAGTTGGTCGACAGATACGCAGTATTTT. Translating it yields CASSGGGASWSTDTQYF. The J gene is TRBJ2-3, the V gene TRBV6-1; 7 positions agree with TRBD1. Unmatched junction bases numbered 13, after V lost 4 bases and J lost 3 bases. Germline CDR1 reads MNHNS; CDR2 reads SASEGT. CDR3 length: 17 amino acids.

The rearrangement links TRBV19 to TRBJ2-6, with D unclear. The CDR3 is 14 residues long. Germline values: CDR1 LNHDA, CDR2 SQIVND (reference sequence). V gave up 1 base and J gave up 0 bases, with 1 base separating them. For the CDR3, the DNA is TGTGCCAGTAGTATAGCCTCTGGGGCCAACGTCCTGACTTTC. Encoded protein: CASSIASGANVLTF.

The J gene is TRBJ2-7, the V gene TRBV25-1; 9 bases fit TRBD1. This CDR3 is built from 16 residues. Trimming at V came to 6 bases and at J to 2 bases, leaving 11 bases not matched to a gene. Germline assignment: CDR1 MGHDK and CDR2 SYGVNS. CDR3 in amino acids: CASRGDAGQGTYEQYF. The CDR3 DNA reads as TGTGCCAGCAGGGGGGACGCGGGACAGGGAACCTACGAGCAGTACTTC.

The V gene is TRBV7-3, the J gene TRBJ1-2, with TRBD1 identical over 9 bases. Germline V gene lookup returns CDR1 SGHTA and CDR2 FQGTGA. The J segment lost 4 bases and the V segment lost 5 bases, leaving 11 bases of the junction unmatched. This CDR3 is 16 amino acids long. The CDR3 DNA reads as TGTGCCAGCAGCCAGCAACCGGGACAGGGCCGCTATGGCTACACCTTC. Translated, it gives CASSQQPGQGRYGYTF.

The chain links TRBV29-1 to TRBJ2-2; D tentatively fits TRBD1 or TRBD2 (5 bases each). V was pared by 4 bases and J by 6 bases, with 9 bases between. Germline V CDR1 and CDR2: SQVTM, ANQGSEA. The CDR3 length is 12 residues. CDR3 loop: CSVGRDAGELFF. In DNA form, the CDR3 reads TGCAGCGTTGGCAGGGACGCCGGGGAGCTGTTTTTT.

The CDR3 loop reads CSMGQTTDTQYF. CDR3 nucleotide sequence: TGCAGCATGGGACAGACAACAGATACGCAGTATTTT. The chain links TRBV29-1 to TRBJ2-3; TRBD1 matches at 7 bases. The CDR3 is 12 residues long. V was pared by 8 bases and J by 3 bases, with 5 bases of the junction left unmatched. Looked up from germline, CDR1 is SQVTM and CDR2 is ANQGSEA.

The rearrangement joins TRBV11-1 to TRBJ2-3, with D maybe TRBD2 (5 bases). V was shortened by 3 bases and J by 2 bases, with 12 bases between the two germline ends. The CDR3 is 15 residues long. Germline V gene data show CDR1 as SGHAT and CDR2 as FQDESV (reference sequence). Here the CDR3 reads CASSLSTGNTDTQYF. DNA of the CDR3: TGTGCCAGCAGCTTGTCCACGGGAAACACAGATACGCAGTATTTT.

The CDR3 coding sequence is TGTGCCAGCAGCCTGACGGGGGCAGGGGGAAACTATGGCTACACCTTC. It specifies CASSLTGAGGNYGYTF. The chain uses TRBV28 and TRBJ1-2; 7 bases map to TRBD1. The V and J ends lost 6 bases and 2 bases, in that order; junction bases with no gene match: 12. Germline CDR1 reads MDHEN; CDR2 reads SYDVKM. This CDR3 contains 16 residues.

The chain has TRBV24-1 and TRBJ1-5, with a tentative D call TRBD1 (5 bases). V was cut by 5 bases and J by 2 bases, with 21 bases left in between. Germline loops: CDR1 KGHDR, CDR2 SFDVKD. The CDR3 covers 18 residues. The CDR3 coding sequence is TGTGCCACCAGTGCCGGCAGGGATGGGTCAATTGGCAATCAGCCCCAGCATTTT. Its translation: CATSAGRDGSIGNQPQHF.

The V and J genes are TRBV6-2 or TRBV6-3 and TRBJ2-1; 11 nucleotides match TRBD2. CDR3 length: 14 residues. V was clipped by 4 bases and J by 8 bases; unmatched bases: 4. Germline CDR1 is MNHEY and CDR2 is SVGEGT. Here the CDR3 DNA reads TGTGCCAGCAGTTCAATTAGCGGGAGGGATGAGCAGTTCTTC. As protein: CASSSISGRDEQFF.

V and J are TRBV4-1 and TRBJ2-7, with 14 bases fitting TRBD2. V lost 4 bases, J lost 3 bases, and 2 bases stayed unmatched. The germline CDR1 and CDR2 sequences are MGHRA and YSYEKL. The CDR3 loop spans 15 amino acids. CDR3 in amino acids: CASSRGLAGDYEQYF. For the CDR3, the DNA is TGCGCCAGCAGCCGGGGACTAGCGGGAGACTACGAGCAGTACTTC.

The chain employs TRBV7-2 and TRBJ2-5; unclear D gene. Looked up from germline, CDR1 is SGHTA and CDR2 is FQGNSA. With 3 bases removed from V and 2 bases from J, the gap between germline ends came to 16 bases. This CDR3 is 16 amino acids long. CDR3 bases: TGTGCCAGCAGCTTTTCCCCCCTGTCGGCGCAAGAGACCCAGTACTTC. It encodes CASSFSPLSAQETQYF.

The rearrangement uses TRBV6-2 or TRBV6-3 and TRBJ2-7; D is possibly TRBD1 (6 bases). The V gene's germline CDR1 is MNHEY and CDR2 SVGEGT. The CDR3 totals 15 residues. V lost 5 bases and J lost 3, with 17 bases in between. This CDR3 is CASSNERDILYEQYF. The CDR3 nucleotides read TGTGCCAGCAGTAACGAACGGGACATCCTCTACGAGCAGTACTTC.

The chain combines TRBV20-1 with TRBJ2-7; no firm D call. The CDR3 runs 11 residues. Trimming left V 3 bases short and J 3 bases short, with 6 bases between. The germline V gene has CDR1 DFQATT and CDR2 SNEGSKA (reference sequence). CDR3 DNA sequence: TGCAGTGCTAGGGATGGCTACGAGCAGTACTTC. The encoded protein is CSARDGYEQYF.

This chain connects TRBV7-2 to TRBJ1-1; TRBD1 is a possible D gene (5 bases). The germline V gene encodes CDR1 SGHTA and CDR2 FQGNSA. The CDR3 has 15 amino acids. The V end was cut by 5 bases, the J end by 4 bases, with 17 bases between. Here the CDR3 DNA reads TGTGCCAGCAGCCTCCAGGGTTATGGAAGCACTGAAGCTTTCTTT. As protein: CASSLQGYGSTEAFF.

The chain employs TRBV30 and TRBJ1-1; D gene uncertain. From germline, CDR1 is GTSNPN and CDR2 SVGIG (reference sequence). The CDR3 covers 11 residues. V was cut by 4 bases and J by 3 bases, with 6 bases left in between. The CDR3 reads CAWIWHTEAFF. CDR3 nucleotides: TGTGCCTGGATCTGGCACACTGAAGCTTTCTTT.

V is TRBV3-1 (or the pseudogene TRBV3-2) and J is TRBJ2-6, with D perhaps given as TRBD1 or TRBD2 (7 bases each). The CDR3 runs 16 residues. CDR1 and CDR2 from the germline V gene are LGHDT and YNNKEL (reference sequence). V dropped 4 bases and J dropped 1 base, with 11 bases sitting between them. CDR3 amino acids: CASSPGGGSGANVLTF. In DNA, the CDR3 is TGTGCCAGCAGCCCAGGGGGGGGTTCTGGGGCCAACGTCCTGACTTTC.

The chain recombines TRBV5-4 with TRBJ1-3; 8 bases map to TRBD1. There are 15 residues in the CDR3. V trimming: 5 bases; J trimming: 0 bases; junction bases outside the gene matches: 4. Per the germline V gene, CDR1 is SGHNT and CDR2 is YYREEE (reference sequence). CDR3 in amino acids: CASSITGGSGNTIYF. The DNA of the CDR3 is TGTGCCAGCAGTATTACAGGGGGCTCTGGAAACACCATATATTTT.

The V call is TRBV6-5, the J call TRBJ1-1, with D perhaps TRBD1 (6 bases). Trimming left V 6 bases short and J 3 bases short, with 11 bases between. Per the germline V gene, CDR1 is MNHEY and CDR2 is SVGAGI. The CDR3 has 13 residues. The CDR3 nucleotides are TGTGCCAGCAGCAGACAGGCCTACACTGAAGCTTTCTTT. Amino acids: CASSRQAYTEAFF.

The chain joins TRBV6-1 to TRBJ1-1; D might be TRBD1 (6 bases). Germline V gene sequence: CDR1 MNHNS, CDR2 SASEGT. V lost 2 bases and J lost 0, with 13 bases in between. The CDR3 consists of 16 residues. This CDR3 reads CASSEYRTVMNTEAFF. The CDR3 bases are TGTGCCAGCAGTGAATATAGGACAGTCATGAACACTGAAGCTTTCTTT.

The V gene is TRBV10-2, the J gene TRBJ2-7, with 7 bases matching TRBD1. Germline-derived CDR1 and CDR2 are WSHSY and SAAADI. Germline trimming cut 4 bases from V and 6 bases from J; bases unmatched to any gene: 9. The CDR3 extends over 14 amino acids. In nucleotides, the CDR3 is TGCGCCAGCAGTGTAGAAGACAGGGTAGGCGAGCAGTACTTC. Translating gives CASSVEDRVGEQYF.

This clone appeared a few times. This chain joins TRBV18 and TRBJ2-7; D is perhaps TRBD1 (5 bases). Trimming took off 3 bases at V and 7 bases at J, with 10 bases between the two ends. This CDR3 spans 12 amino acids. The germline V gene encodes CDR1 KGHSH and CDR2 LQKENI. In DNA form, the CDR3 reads TGTGCCAGCTCACCCCAGGGATGGGAGCAGTACTTC. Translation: CASSPQGWEQYF.